The subject of this entry is one T cell receptor (beta chain). As handled by the study authors: Amplifying reference gene primers gave estimates of nucleated cell counts. TCRdb's copy holds only in-frame clones and misses some; the assay was immunoSEQ multiplex PCR. V, J and clone size were drawn from that table, and D and trimming were deduced from the DNA. Here the sample spans 200,000 to 250,000 clones, about 84% being singletons. These data come from a study of blood T cell repertoires in COVID-19. As for the study in general: Acute-phase and convalescent COVID-19 samples originated in the United States, Italy and Spain. From T cells, B-cell-depleted T cells, or PBMCs came the material, which was cDNA or gDNA.

CDR1 is KGHDR, CDR2 SFDVKD, per germline. The ends lost 4 bases at V and 6 bases at J; junction bases unmatched: 9. The length of the CDR3 is 16 residues. The chain employs TRBV24-1 and TRBJ1-4; TRBD1 aligns across 8 bases. Sequencing was performed on peripheral blood. The TCR was taken from a man at least 80 years old with acute or convalescent COVID-19. The CDR3 DNA reads TGTGCCACCAGTGAGCAGGGGGCCCCTGGCTATGAAAAACTGTTTTTT. Amino acids: CATSEQGAPGYEKLFF.